Below are 18 T cell receptor beta chains sequenced from a single sample in a study of preoperative IRX-2 immunotherapy in early breast cancer. As to treatment: preoperative locoregional IRX-2 cytokine immunotherapy. Generated by immunoSEQ multiplex PCR, the TCRdb table keeps only in-frame clones and is missing some. The sample lists about 62,000 clones; roughly 95% were seen once. Sample collection was performed from a patient treated with IRX-2 immunotherapy. All receptors come from a human donor with breast cancer.

CDR3 in amino acids: CASSIGRGGEQYF. In nucleotides, the CDR3 is TGTGCCAGTAGTATAGGGAGGGGAGGCGAGCAGTACTTC. The rearrangement uses TRBV19 and TRBJ2-7; tentatively, D is TRBD2 (6 bases). V lost 1 base to trimming and J lost 6 bases, with 10 bases between them. The CDR3 covers 13 residues. The V gene's germline CDR1 is LNHDA and CDR2 SQIVND (reference sequence).

The J gene is TRBJ2-5, the V gene TRBV6-5, with 8 positions matching TRBD1. The J call is in doubt because the DNA end fits TRBJ2-7 better. Germline CDR1 MNHEY, CDR2 SVGAGI. The CDR3 contains 15 residues. CDR3 DNA: TGTGCCAGCAGTACCGGACAGGGCGAGGTTGGCGAGCAGTACTTC. This sequence encodes CASSTGQGEVGEQYF.

This chain links TRBV9 with TRBJ2-3, with a possible D match to TRBD2 (6 bases). V was cut by 3 bases and J by 0 bases, with 14 bases left in between. This CDR3 comprises 16 residues. Germline V gene lookup returns CDR1 SGDLS and CDR2 YYNGEE. Here the CDR3 reads CASSALGGESTDTQYF. In DNA form, the CDR3 reads TGTGCCAGCAGCGCATTGGGCGGGGAGAGCACAGATACGCAGTATTTT.

The chain has TRBV29-1 and TRBJ2-1; D possibly corresponds to TRBD2 (6 bases). The CDR3 is 9 residues long. Germline loops: CDR1 SQVTM, CDR2 ANQGSEA. V dropped 6 bases and J dropped 14 bases, with 11 bases sitting between them. Here the CDR3 DNA reads TGCAGCGTGGACTATCCGGAGTTCTTC. Translation gives CSVDYPEFF.

The chain joins TRBV27 to TRBJ2-1; TRBD2 matches at 8 bases. This CDR3 contains 13 residues. The germline gives CDR1 MNHEY, CDR2 SMNVEV (reference sequence). V was clipped by 2 bases and J by 12 bases; unmatched bases: 6. The CDR3 DNA sequence: TGTGCCAGCAGTTTACCCCCCGGGGGGGCGCAGTTCTTC. Its translation: CASSLPPGGAQFF.

This clone was seen once. V gene TRBV2 combines with J gene TRBJ1-2, with TRBD1 matching 9 bases. The CDR3 runs to 13 residues. Germline-derived CDR1 and CDR2 are SNHLY and FYNNEI. V was pared by 5 bases and J by 8 bases, with 6 bases of the junction left unmatched. For the CDR3, the DNA is TGTGCCAGCAGTCCGGGACAGGGTTTGGGCTACACCTTC. Translated: CASSPGQGLGYTF. Filled out from reference TRBV2 and TRBJ1-2, the complete variable domain reads EPEVTQTPSHQVTQMGQEVILRCVPISNHLYFYWYRQILGQKVEFLVSFYNNEISEKSEIFDDQFSVERPDGSNFTLKIRSTKLEDSAMYFCASSPGQGLGYTFGSGTRLTVV.

The chain carries TRBV10-1 and TRBJ2-7; TRBD1 agrees at 10 bases. The CDR3 loop spans 17 amino acids. Trimming at V came to 6 bases and at J to 3 bases, leaving 14 bases not matched to a gene. Per germline, CDR1 WNHNN and CDR2 SYGVQD (reference sequence). CDR3 loop: CASRGDLPGQGIYEQYF. Written as DNA, the CDR3 is TGCGCCAGCAGGGGGGATTTACCGGGACAGGGGATCTACGAGCAGTACTTC.

The chain links TRBV19 to TRBJ2-7; 9 bases align to TRBD2. V lost 6 bases and J lost 2; bases outside the gene matches: 8. Germline CDR1 is LNHDA and CDR2 is SQIVND (reference sequence). The CDR3 runs 15 residues. This chain's CDR3 is CASSPWAGGPYEQYF. The CDR3 region has the DNA TGTGCCAGTAGCCCCTGGGCGGGAGGGCCCTACGAGCAGTACTTC.

The rearrangement uses TRBV5-4 and TRBJ2-7; 8 bases are a match to TRBD1. With 0 bases clipped from V and 3 bases from J, the junction kept 5 bases outside the gene matches. CDR1 is SGHNT and CDR2 is YYREEE in the germline V gene (reference sequence). The CDR3 loop spans 15 amino acids. The CDR3 sequence: CASSLGQGALYEQYF. CDR3 nucleotides: TGTGCCAGCAGCTTGGGGCAGGGGGCCCTCTACGAGCAGTACTTC.

CDR3 sequence: CATSRDLSYEQYF. CDR3 nucleotide sequence: TGTGCCACCAGCAGAGATCTAAGTTACGAGCAGTACTTC. The genes are TRBV15 and TRBJ2-7; D remains ambiguous. The CDR3 is 13 residues long. Germline CDR1 and CDR2: LNHNV and YYDKDF (reference sequence). The V gene lost 0 bases and the J gene lost 4 bases, with 7 bases spanning the gap.

The chain uses TRBV6-5 and TRBJ2-5, with D perhaps TRBD1 or TRBD2 (5 bases each). CDR3 size: 15 residues. The germline V gene encodes CDR1 MNHEY and CDR2 SVGAGI. The V and J ends lost 5 bases and 4 bases respectively, with 17 bases between them. CDR3 bases: TGTGCCAGCAGTCCGCCGGGGCGAAAAAGAGAGACCCAGTACTTC. Translating gives CASSPPGRKRETQYF.

The chain uses TRBV30 and TRBJ2-7; 8 nucleotides align to TRBD1. Germline-derived CDR1 and CDR2 are GTSNPN and SVGIG (reference sequence). The CDR3 is 15 amino acids. V trimming: 2 bases; J trimming: 0 bases; junction bases outside the gene matches: 6. The CDR3 is CAWSPHRGISYEQYF. CDR3 in DNA: TGTGCCTGGAGTCCCCACAGGGGGATCTCCTACGAGCAGTACTTC.

The CDR3 DNA follows: TGCGCCAGCAGCCAAGATCATACAGGGTGGGGTCAGCCCCAGCATTTT. This translates into CASSQDHTGWGQPQHF. The chain recombines TRBV4-3 with TRBJ1-5; D may be TRBD1 (6 bases). The V end was cut by 0 bases, the J end by 6 bases, with 15 bases between. The length of the CDR3 is 16 residues. CDR1 and CDR2 from the germline V gene are LGHNA and YSLEER.

V gene TRBV28 combines with J gene TRBJ1-2, with D unclear. CDR1 and CDR2 from the germline V gene are MDHEN and SYDVKM. V dropped 1 base and J dropped 6 bases, with 12 bases sitting between them. This CDR3 spans 14 amino acids. CDR3 residues: CASSLLSAIHGYTF. In nucleotides, the CDR3 is TGTGCCAGCAGTTTATTGTCGGCCATCCATGGCTACACCTTC.

The chain joins TRBV5-4 to TRBJ2-1; the match to TRBD2 covers 12 bases. The CDR3 is 14 amino acids. Trimming at V came to 0 bases and at J to 10 bases, leaving 2 bases not matched to a gene. Germline values: CDR1 SGHNT, CDR2 YYREEE (reference sequence). The CDR3 sequence: CASSLVLAGGEQFF. CDR3 DNA: TGTGCCAGCAGCTTGGTGCTAGCGGGGGGGGAGCAGTTCTTC.

The chain employs TRBV2 and TRBJ2-2; TRBD1 aligns across 8 bases. Germline assignment: CDR1 SNHLY and CDR2 FYNNEI. The CDR3 loop spans 15 amino acids. V was clipped by 9 bases and J by 2 bases; unmatched bases: 8. The CDR3 DNA reads TGTGCCAGTATCGCCGGGACAGGAAACACCGGGGAGCTGTTTTTT. This gives the protein CASIAGTGNTGELFF.

As for this clone: Other DNA sequences in the same sample also yield this CDR3. V is TRBV5-1 and J is TRBJ2-3; TRBD1 aligns across 8 bases. CDR3 length: 15 residues. CDR1 is SGHRS and CDR2 is YFSETQ in the germline V gene. V dropped 0 bases and J dropped 8; count of bases not matched to a gene: 8. As DNA, the CDR3 is TGCGCCAGCAGCTTGGTGGGACAGGTTTTTCGTACGCAGTATTTT. Encoded protein: CASSLVGQVFRTQYF.

V usage is TRBV2 and J usage is TRBJ1-6; 7 nucleotides agree with TRBD1. There are 16 residues in the CDR3. Germline-derived CDR1 and CDR2 are SNHLY and FYNNEI. The ends lost 5 bases at V and 5 bases at J; junction bases unmatched: 9. The CDR3 DNA sequence: TGTGCCAGCAGTCTAGGGACAGCAGACAATAATTCACCCCTCCACTTT. Translating it yields CASSLGTADNNSPLHF.